This TCR beta chain was found in a study of blood T cell repertoires in COVID-19. Only in-frame clones appear in the TCRdb table, and some are missing; sequencing was by immunoSEQ multiplex PCR. The sample has 250,000 to 350,000 clones; about 85% are singletons. Comment on this clone: At the DNA level, this CDR3 is encoded by other sequences in the same sample as well.

V was clipped by 4 bases and J by 4 bases, with 14 bases between them. The CDR3 runs 13 residues. The germline CDR1 and CDR2 sequences are SQVTM and ANQGSEA. The rearrangement uses TRBV29-1 and TRBJ2-7; tentatively, D is TRBD1 (6 bases). The source is a man between 18 and 29 years old with active or convalescent COVID-19. Specimen: peripheral blood. The CDR3 is CSVVGGSSYEQYF. Written as DNA, the CDR3 is TGCAGCGTTGTTGGGGGCTCTTCATACGAGCAGTACTTC.